A selection of T cell receptor beta chains follows, all from one sample in a study of blood T cells in healthy people across ages. TCRdb used MiXCR to reprocess the 5' RACE reads, holding one entry per CDR3 protein. The sample contains approximately 690,000 distinct CDR3 sequences, roughly 50% of which appear only once. Input material: blood. The origin of the receptors is a man aged 55 to 69 in good health. Both conserved end residues are part of each CDR3. A D gene is named only where the DNA matches it firmly. Where a row states a size, it is once, few, many or the class of an expanded clone; other rows omit it.

CDR3	DNA	J	D	V	size	length
CASSYIATNEQYF	TGTGCCAGCAGTTACATTGCAACCAATGAGCAGTACTTC	TRBJ2-5	.	TRBV6-2/TRBV6-3	.	13
CASSPYTGDNQPQHF	TGTGCCAGCAGTCCTTACACTGGCGATAATCAGCCCCAGCATTTT	TRBJ1-5	.	TRBV12-3/TRBV12-4	.	15
CASSQSLGGGTDTQYF	TGTGCCAGCAGCCAATCCCTTGGGGGGGGCACAGATACGCAGTATTTT	TRBJ2-3	TRBD2	TRBV11-2	.	16
CSASAGRAETQYF	TGCAGTGCTAGCGCAGGAAGGGCGGAGACCCAGTACTTC	TRBJ2-5	.	TRBV20-1	.	13
CASRVDSSGANVLTF	TGTGCCAGCAGGGTCGACTCCTCTGGGGCCAACGTCCTGACTTTC	TRBJ2-6	.	TRBV6-5	few	15
CASSRAAGVTSTDTQYF	TGTGCCAGCAGCCGCGCGGCGGGGGTAACTAGCACAGATACGCAGTATTTT	TRBJ2-3	TRBD2	TRBV5-8	.	17
CASSYQPGTTFSYEQYF	TGTGCCAGCAGTTACCAGCCCGGGACTACCTTCTCCTACGAGCAGTACTTC	TRBJ2-7	TRBD2	TRBV6-2/TRBV6-3	.	17
CASSPAGRRGETQYF	TGTGCCAGCAGTCCAGCGGGGCGGCGGGGGGAGACCCAGTACTTC	TRBJ2-5	TRBD2	TRBV6-5	.	15
CASSLGGESPLYETQYF	TGCGCCAGCAGCTTGGGGGGGGAGTCCCCCCTCTACGAGACCCAGTACTTC	TRBJ2-5	.	TRBV5-1	.	17
CASSWRPTGGRRDTEAFF	TGCGCCAGCAGCTGGCGCCCGACTGGGGGGCGGAGGGACACTGAAGCTTTCTTT	TRBJ1-1	.	TRBV5-1	.	18
CASSTGTVSYNEQFF	TGTGCCAGCAGCACCGGGACAGTCAGCTACAATGAGCAGTTCTTC	TRBJ2-1	TRBD1	TRBV7-2	.	15
CSASIPAGRREQYF	TGCAGTGCTAGTATCCCTGCAGGGCGTCGCGAGCAGTACTTC	TRBJ2-7	.	TRBV20-1	few	14
CASSRLGETEAFF	TGTGCCAGCAGCCGATTGGGGGAGACTGAAGCTTTCTTT	TRBJ1-1	.	TRBV3-1	.	13
CASSLAGQGPYGYTF	TGCGCCAGCAGCTTGGCGGGACAGGGACCGTATGGCTACACCTTC	TRBJ1-2	TRBD1	TRBV5-1	.	15
CSVTGVDNTGELFF	TGCAGCGTTACGGGAGTCGATAACACCGGGGAGCTGTTTTTT	TRBJ2-2	.	TRBV29-1	.	14
CAISGGQVGQPQHF	TGTGCCATCAGTGGTGGGCAGGTCGGTCAGCCCCAGCATTTT	TRBJ1-5	.	TRBV10-3	once	14
CASSRPGGPLHF	TGTGCCAGCAGCCGGCCAGGGGGACCCCTCCACTTT	TRBJ1-6	TRBD1	TRBV14	.	12
CVSSVRTGVEETQYF	TGTGTCAGCAGCGTACGGACAGGGGTTGAGGAGACCCAGTACTTC	TRBJ2-5	TRBD1	TRBV9	once	15
CASSQGQIPYGYTF	TGTGCCAGCTCACAAGGACAGATACCCTATGGCTACACCTTC	TRBJ1-2	.	TRBV18	once	14
CSARTDRYEQYF	TGCAGTGCTAGGACAGACCGCTACGAGCAGTACTTC	TRBJ2-7	.	TRBV20-1	.	12
CSAPDRAGANVLTF	TGCAGTGCTCCAGACAGGGCTGGGGCCAACGTCCTGACTTTC	TRBJ2-6	TRBD1	TRBV20-1	.	14
CASSRAGGIYNEQFF	TGTGCCAGCAGCCGCGCGGGGGGGATCTACAATGAGCAGTTCTTC	TRBJ2-1	TRBD2	TRBV3-1	few	15
CSVSSWTDDRSETQYF	TGCAGCGTTTCGTCATGGACAGACGATCGTTCGGAGACCCAGTACTTC	TRBJ2-5	.	TRBV29-1	.	16
CASSLGQGLDTQYF	TGTGCCAGCAGCCTCGGACAGGGGCTGGATACGCAGTATTTT	TRBJ2-3	TRBD1	TRBV12-3/TRBV12-4	many	14
CASSQPQISYNEQFF	TGCGCCAGCAGCCAACCACAGATCTCCTACAATGAGCAGTTCTTC	TRBJ2-1	.	TRBV4-1	few	15
CSARDSASNQPQHF	TGCAGTGCTAGAGATTCGGCCAGCAATCAGCCCCAGCATTTT	TRBJ1-5	.	TRBV20-1	once	14
CSVEVGTRTGYSGGDPEQFF	TGCAGCGTTGAGGTAGGGACTAGGACCGGCTACAGCGGGGGGGATCCTGAGCAGTTCTTC	TRBJ2-1	TRBD2	TRBV29-1	few	20
CASSDGQYF	TGTGCCAGCTCGGATGGGCAGTACTTC	TRBJ2-7	.	TRBV7-9	many	9
CAISEGTSEPYEQYF	TGTGCCATCAGTGAGGGGACTAGCGAACCCTACGAGCAGTACTTC	TRBJ2-7	TRBD2	TRBV10-3	few	15
CASSPRFADTQYF	TGTGCCAGCAGCCCTAGGTTTGCAGATACGCAGTATTTT	TRBJ2-3	.	TRBV3-1	.	13